This T cell receptor (beta chain) was captured in a study of cytomegalovirus exposure and HLA in healthy donors. General study results and limits: In a later analysis, a missense DCLRE1C variant was linked to TCR beta V- and J-gene trimming. Further analysis was carried out later, and it showed several of the most significant clusters appearing linked to common viral pathogens. The classifier reportedly diagnosed cytomegalovirus status with high sensitivity and specificity.

J was trimmed by 1 base and V by 6 bases; bases with no gene match: 5. Germline lookup yields CDR1 SNHLY and CDR2 FYNNEI. CDR3 length equals 14 residues. As regards this clone: The target antigen is unknown.

The study ran its PCR with 60 Vbeta and 13 Jbeta primers. Clones were read by immunoSEQ multiplex PCR, and TCRdb kept only the in-frame ones, dropping some. The table lists under 150,000 clones, about 69% of them singletons. The chain combines TRBV2 with TRBJ2-7; TRBD1 matches at 8 bases. The receptor's source is a man younger than 40 in good health and CMV-seronegative. The sequenced material came from PBMCs. The CDR3 bases are TGTGCCAGCAGACAGGGGGTAGTTTCCTACGAGCAGTACTTC. This gives the protein CASRQGVVSYEQYF.